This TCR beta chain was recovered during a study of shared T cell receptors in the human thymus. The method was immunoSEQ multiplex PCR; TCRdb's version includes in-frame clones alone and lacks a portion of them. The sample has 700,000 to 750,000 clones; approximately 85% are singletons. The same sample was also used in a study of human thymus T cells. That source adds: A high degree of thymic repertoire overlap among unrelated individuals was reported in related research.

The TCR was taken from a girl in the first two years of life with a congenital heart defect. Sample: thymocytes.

CDR3 in DNA: TGTGCCAGCAGCGCGTTTGGGGCGCGAGGGGGATACGAGCAGTACTTC. As protein: CASSAFGARGGYEQYF. This chain connects TRBV5-4 to TRBJ2-7; D is perhaps TRBD1 (6 bases). This CDR3 is 16 amino acids long. The V end lost 4 bases, the J end lost 4 bases, and 21 bases lay between the germline ends. Germline CDR1 reads SGHNT; CDR2 reads YYREEE (reference sequence).